This TCR beta chain was retrieved from a study of shared clonotypes between healthy human individuals. The CDR3 runs 12 residues. Germline V gene data show CDR1 as SNHLY and CDR2 as FYNNEI. The V gene lost 6 bases and the J gene lost 6 bases, with 10 bases spanning the gap. Points on this clone: What it binds is not known.

Some clones are missing from TCRdb's copy, which holds only in-frame ones; the method was immunoSEQ multiplex PCR. The sample holds roughly 2.5 million clones, around 94% seen once. Study results and caveats: Rarefaction analysis demonstrated incomplete sorted-subset sequencing notwithstanding large depth.

Specimen: naive CD4+ T cells sorted from blood. Sample subset: CD45RA+ positively selected. This receptor was obtained from a man aged 18 to 35 in good health. The chain joins TRBV2 to TRBJ2-3; D gene uncertain. The CDR3 sequence is CASSVERDTQYF. The CDR3 coding sequence is TGTGCCAGCAGCGTGGAACGCGATACGCAGTATTTT.